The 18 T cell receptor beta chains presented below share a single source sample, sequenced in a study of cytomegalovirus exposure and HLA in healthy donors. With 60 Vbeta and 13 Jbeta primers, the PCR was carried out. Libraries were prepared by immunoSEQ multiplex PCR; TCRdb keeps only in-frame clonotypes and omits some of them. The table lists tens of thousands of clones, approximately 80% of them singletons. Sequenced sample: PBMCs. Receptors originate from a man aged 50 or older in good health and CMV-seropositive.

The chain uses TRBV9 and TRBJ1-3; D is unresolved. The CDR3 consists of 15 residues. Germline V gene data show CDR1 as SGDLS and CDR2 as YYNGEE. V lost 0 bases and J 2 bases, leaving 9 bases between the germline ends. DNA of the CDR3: TGTGCCAGCAGCGTAGTTGGGAGGGCTGGAAACACCATATATTTT. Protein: CASSVVGRAGNTIYF.

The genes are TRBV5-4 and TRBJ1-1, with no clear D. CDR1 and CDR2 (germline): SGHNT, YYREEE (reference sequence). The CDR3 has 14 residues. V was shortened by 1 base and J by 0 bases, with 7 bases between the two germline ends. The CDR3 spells CASSLYTLNTEAFF. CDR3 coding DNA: TGTGCCAGCAGCTTGTATACTCTGAACACTGAAGCTTTCTTT.

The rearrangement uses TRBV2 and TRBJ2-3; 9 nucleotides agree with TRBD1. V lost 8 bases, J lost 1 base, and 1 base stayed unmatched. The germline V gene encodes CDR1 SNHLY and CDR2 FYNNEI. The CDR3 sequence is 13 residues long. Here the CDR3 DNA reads TGTGCCAGCCGGACAGGGGGCACAGATACGCAGTATTTT. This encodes CASRTGGTDTQYF.

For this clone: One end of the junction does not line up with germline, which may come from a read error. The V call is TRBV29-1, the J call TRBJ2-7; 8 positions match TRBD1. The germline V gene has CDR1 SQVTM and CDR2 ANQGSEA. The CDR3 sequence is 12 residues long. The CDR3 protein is CSVEDRGYEQYF. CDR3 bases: TGCAGCGTCGAAGACAGGGGCTACGAGCAGTACTTC.

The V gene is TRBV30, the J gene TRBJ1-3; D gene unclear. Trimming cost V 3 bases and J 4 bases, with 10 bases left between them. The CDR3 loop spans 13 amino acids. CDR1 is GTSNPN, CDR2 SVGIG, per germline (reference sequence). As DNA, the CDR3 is TGTGCCTGGAGGTTGGGAGGGGGAAACACCATATATTTT. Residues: CAWRLGGGNTIYF.

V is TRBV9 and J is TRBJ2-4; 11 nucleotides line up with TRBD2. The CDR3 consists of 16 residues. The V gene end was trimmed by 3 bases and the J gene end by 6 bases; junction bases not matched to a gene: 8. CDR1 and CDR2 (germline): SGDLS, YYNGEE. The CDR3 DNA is TGTGCCAGCAGCGCCCTCTTTGGGACTAGCGGAAACATTCAGTACTTC. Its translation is CASSALFGTSGNIQYF.

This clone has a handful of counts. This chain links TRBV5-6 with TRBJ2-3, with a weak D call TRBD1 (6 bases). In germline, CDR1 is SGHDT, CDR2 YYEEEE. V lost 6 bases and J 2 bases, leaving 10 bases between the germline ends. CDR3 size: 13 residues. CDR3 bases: TGTGCCAGCAATCAGGGGAACACAGATACGCAGTATTTT. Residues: CASNQGNTDTQYF.

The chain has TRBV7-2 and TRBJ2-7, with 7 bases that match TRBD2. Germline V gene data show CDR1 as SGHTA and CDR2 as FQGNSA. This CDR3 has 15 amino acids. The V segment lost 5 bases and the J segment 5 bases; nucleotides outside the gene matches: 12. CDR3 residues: CASSISGATWDEQYF. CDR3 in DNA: TGTGCCAGCAGCATAAGCGGGGCTACATGGGACGAGCAGTACTTC.

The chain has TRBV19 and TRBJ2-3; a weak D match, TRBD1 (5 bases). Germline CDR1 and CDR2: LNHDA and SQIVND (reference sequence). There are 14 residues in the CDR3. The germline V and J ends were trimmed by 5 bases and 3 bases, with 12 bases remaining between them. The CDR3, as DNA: TGTGCCAGTAGTGTGGGGCAGTGGACAGATACGCAGTATTTT. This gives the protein CASSVGQWTDTQYF. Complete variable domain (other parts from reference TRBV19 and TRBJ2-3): DGGITQSPKYLFRKEGQNVTLSCEQNLNHDAMYWYRQDPGQGLRLIYYSQIVNDFQKGDIAEGYSVSREKKESFPLTVTSAQKNPTAFYLCASSVGQWTDTQYFGPGTRLTVL.

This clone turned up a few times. CDR3 nucleotides: TGTGCCAGCAGCCAGATCGTCGGGACAGGGGCCAATGAGCAGTTCTTC. Encoded protein: CASSQIVGTGANEQFF. The chain joins TRBV4-2 to TRBJ2-1; 10 bases match TRBD1. Germline V CDR1 and CDR2: LGHNA, YNFKEQ. CDR3 size: 16 residues. V lost 3 bases to trimming and J lost 6 bases; unmatched junction nucleotides: 8.

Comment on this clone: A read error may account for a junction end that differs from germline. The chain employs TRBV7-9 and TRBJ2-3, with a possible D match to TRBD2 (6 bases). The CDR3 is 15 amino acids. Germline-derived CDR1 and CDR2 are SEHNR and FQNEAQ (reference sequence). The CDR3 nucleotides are TGTTCCAGCAGCTCCAGAGCGGGCTTCACAGATACGCAGTATTTT. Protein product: CSSSSRAGFTDTQYF.

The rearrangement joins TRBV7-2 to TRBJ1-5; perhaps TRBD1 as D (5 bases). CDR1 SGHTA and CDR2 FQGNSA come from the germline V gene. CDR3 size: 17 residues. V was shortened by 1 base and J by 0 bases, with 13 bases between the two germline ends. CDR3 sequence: CASSLDRGHSSNQPQHF. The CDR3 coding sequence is TGTGCCAGCAGCTTAGATCGCGGACATTCTAGCAATCAGCCCCAGCATTTT.

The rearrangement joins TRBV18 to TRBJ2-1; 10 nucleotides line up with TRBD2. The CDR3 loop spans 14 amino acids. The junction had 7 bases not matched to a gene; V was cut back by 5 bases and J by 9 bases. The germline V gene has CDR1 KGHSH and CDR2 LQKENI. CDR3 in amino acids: CASSEAGGPVEQFF. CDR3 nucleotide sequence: TGTGCCAGCTCAGAAGCGGGAGGGCCTGTTGAGCAGTTCTTC.

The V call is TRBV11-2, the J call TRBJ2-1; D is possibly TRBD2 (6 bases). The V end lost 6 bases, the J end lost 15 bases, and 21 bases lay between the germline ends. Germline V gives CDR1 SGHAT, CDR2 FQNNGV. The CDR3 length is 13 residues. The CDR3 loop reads CASSSGVRPASFF. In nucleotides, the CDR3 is TGTGCCAGCAGTTCGGGGGTTCGGCCAGCTTCGTTCTTC. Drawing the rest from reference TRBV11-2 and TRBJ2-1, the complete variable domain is EAGVAQSPRYKIIEKRQSVAFWCNPISGHATLYWYQQILGQGPKLLIQFQNNGVVDDSQLPKDRFSAERLKGVDSTLKIQPAKLEDSAVYLCASSSGVRPASFFGPGTRLTVL.

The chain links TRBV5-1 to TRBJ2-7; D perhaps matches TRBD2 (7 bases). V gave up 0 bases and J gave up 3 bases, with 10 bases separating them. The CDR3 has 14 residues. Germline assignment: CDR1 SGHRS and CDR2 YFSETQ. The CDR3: CASSLAGEGYEQYF. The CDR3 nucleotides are TGCGCCAGCAGCTTGGCAGGGGAGGGCTACGAGCAGTACTTC. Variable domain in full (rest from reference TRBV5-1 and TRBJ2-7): KAGVTQTPRYLIKTRGQQVTLSCSPISGHRSVSWYQQTPGQGLQFLFEYFSETQRNKGNFPGRFSGRQFSNSRSEMNVSTLELGDSALYLCASSLAGEGYEQYFGPGTRLTVT.

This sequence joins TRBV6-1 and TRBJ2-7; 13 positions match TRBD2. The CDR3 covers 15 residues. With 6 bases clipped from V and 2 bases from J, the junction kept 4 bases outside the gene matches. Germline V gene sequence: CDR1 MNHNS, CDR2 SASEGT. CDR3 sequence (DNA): TGTGCCAGCAGCCTAACTAGCGGGAGGGCCTACGAGCAGTACTTC. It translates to CASSLTSGRAYEQYF.

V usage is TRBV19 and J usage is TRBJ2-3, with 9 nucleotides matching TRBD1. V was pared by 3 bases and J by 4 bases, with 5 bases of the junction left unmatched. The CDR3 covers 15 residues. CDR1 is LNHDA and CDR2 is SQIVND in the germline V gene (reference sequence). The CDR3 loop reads CASSMTWTGADTQYF. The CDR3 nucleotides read TGTGCCAGTAGTATGACTTGGACAGGGGCAGATACGCAGTATTTT.

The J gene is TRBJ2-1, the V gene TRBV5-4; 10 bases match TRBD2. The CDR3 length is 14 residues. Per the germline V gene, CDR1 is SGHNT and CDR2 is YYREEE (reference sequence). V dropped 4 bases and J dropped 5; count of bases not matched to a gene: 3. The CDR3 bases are TGTGCCAGCAGCCTAGCGGGAGTCCACAATGAGCAGTTCTTC. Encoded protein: CASSLAGVHNEQFF.